A single sample gave rise to the 14 T cell receptor beta chains below, sequenced in a study of shared clonotypes between healthy human individuals. Sequencing was performed with immunoSEQ multiplex PCR; in TCRdb, only in-frame clones are kept and a portion is missing. The table records some 2 million clones, roughly 94% of them present only once. As defined, naive CD8 cells were CD45RO-negative and positively selected for CCR7, with terminally differentiated effector memory CD45RA+ cells excluded. Sequenced sample: naive CD8+ T cells sorted from blood. These receptor sequences come from a man younger than 30 in good health.

A note on this clone: The same CDR3 also results from other DNA sequences found in this sample. This rearrangement joins TRBV27 to TRBJ2-7, with 7 positions matching TRBD1. After removal of 3 bases from V and 2 bases from J, the junction contained 4 bases not matched to a gene. The CDR3 has 14 residues. Looked up from germline, CDR1 is MNHEY and CDR2 is SMNVEV (reference sequence). The chain's CDR3 is CASSFRGTAYEQYF. The DNA for the CDR3 is TGTGCCAGCAGTTTCAGAGGGACAGCCTACGAGCAGTACTTC.

This chain joins TRBV9 and TRBJ2-6, with 7 nucleotides matching TRBD1. This CDR3 is 24 amino acids long. J gave up 1 base and V 0 bases, and 25 bases lay outside the gene matches. Germline V gene sequence: CDR1 SGDLS, CDR2 YYNGEE. This CDR3 is CASSVAGQWGSGPEFPSGANVLTF. The CDR3 nucleotides read TGTGCCAGCAGCGTAGCGGGACAGTGGGGCTCGGGACCCGAATTCCCGTCTGGGGCCAACGTCCTGACTTTC.

V usage is TRBV7-6 and J usage is TRBJ1-1, with 7 bases lining up with TRBD1. Losses at the gene ends were 7 bases for V and 0 bases for J; bases not matched to a gene: 11. Germline V gives CDR1 SGHVS, CDR2 FNYEAQ. The CDR3 is made up of 16 amino acids. The CDR3 bases are TGTGCCAGCACCCTCGACAGGGACGGTATGAACACTGAAGCTTTCTTT. Its translation: CASTLDRDGMNTEAFF.

Only one count was recorded for this clone. The rearrangement uses TRBV9 and TRBJ1-1, with 7 positions matching TRBD1. CDR3 length equals 15 residues. Germline V gives CDR1 SGDLS, CDR2 YYNGEE. Trimming cost V 0 bases and J 6 bases; bases outside gene matches: 8. The CDR3 sequence is CASSVGGTDSPEAFF. The DNA of the CDR3 is TGTGCCAGCAGCGTAGGAGGGACAGACTCGCCTGAAGCTTTCTTT.

This chain joins TRBV15 and TRBJ1-2; D possibly corresponds to TRBD1 (5 bases). Germline V gives CDR1 LNHNV, CDR2 YYDKDF (reference sequence). The CDR3 has 15 residues. V was pared by 0 bases and J by 4 bases, with 12 bases between. The CDR3 DNA reads as TGTGCCACCAGCAGAGAAAGCCTGGGGGGCTATGGCTACACCTTC. It codes for CATSRESLGGYGYTF.

Comment on this clone: A junction end diverges from the germline sequence, so it may reflect a read error. The chain couples TRBV7-4 to TRBJ1-2, with a tentative D call TRBD1 (5 bases). The CDR3 runs 16 residues. The V gene's germline CDR1 is SGHVT and CDR2 SQSDAQ. The CDR3 here is CASSLAPEGDGYGYTF. DNA for the CDR3: TGTGCCAGCAGCCTAGCCCCGGAAGGGGATGGCTATGGCTACACCTTC.

V gene TRBV25-1 combines with J gene TRBJ1-1, with 7 nucleotides matching TRBD1. Germline CDR1 and CDR2: MGHDK and SYGVNS. The CDR3 length is 14 residues. The V and J ends lost 5 bases and 5 bases, in that order; junction bases with no gene match: 8. Written as DNA, the CDR3 is TGTGCCAGCAGTAGTCTACAGGGGAGTACTGAAGCTTTCTTT. Its translation: CASSSLQGSTEAFF.

This clone occurred a few times. Other DNA sequences from this sample encode an identical CDR3 as well. V is TRBV5-4 and J is TRBJ1-2; D uncertain. The CDR3 extends over 11 amino acids. Germline-derived CDR1 and CDR2 are SGHNT and YYREEE (reference sequence). V was shortened by 2 bases and J by 5 bases, with 4 bases between the two germline ends. The DNA of the CDR3 is TGTGCCAGCAGCTTCGGGTATGGCTACACCTTC. Encoded protein: CASSFGYGYTF.

This sequence joins TRBV6-5 and TRBJ1-6, with D unclear. Trimming stripped 6 bases from V and 9 bases from J, with 9 bases between. The CDR3 is 12 residues long. Germline CDR1 MNHEY, CDR2 SVGAGI. This chain's CDR3 is CASSVLGSPLHF. CDR3 sequence (DNA): TGTGCCAGCAGCGTCCTCGGTTCACCCCTCCACTTT.

This clone was detected only a few times. The chain has TRBV28 and TRBJ2-7, with 9 bases aligning to TRBD1. CDR3 size: 15 residues. The junction had 9 bases not matched to a gene; V was cut back by 7 bases and J by 2 bases. Germline V gene sequence: CDR1 MDHEN, CDR2 SYDVKM. This chain's CDR3 is CASTSPGTGTYEQYF. The CDR3 DNA follows: TGTGCCAGCACCTCCCCCGGGACAGGGACCTACGAGCAGTACTTC.

The J gene is TRBJ1-4, the V gene TRBV10-3; possibly TRBD1 for D (5 bases). Germline V gene sequence: CDR1 ENHRY, CDR2 SYGVKD. This CDR3 is built from 13 residues. The V end was cut by 10 bases, the J end by 11 bases, with 20 bases between. CDR3 in amino acids: CATLGGLAGKLFF. The CDR3 region has the DNA TGTGCCACCCTCGGGGGGTTGGCGGGGAAACTGTTTTTT.

The chain recombines TRBV5-6 with TRBJ2-7, with a possible D match to TRBD1 (6 bases). There are 14 residues in the CDR3. With 4 bases removed from V and 2 bases from J, the gap between germline ends came to 13 bases. Per the germline V gene, CDR1 is SGHDT and CDR2 is YYEEEE. CDR3 sequence reads: CASSPGANPYEQYF. CDR3 bases: TGTGCCAGCAGCCCAGGGGCGAATCCCTACGAGCAGTACTTC.

J is TRBJ2-1 and V is TRBV7-9, with a tentative D call TRBD1 (5 bases). Trimming cost V 1 base and J 8 bases, with 15 bases left between them. The CDR3 runs to 15 residues. Looked up from germline, CDR1 is SEHNR and CDR2 is FQNEAQ (reference sequence). CDR3 sequence: CASSLEGSTRDEQFF. The CDR3 nucleotides are TGTGCCAGCAGCTTAGAAGGCTCCACCAGGGATGAGCAGTTCTTC.

This chain links TRBV27 with TRBJ2-2; no definite D call. The CDR3 spans 15 residues. The germline gives CDR1 MNHEY, CDR2 SMNVEV (reference sequence). V was shortened by 0 bases and J by 4 bases, with 9 bases between the two germline ends. CDR3 sequence (DNA): TGTGCCAGCAGTTTATCGATAGGGTCCACCGGGGAGCTGTTTTTT. It translates to CASSLSIGSTGELFF.